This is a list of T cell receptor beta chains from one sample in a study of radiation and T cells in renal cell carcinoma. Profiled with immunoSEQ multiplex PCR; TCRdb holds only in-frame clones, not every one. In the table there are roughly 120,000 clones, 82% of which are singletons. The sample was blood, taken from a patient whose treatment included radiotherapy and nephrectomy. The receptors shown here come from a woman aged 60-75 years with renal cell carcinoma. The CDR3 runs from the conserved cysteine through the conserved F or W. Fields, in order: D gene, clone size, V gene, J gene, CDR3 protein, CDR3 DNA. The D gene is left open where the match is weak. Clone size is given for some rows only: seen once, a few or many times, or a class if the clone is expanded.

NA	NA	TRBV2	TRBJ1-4	CASRATRGATNEKLFF	TGTGCCAGCAGGGCCACCAGGGGAGCCACTAATGAAAAACTGTTTTTT
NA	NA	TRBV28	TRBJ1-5	CASRPGARQPQHF	TGTGCCAGCAGGCCCGGGGCTCGTCAGCCCCAGCATTTT
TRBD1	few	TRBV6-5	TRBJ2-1	CASSPDRVNEQFF	TGTGCCAGCAGTCCGGACAGGGTCAATGAGCAGTTCTTC
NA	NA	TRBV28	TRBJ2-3	CASSNNPAYTQYF	TGTGCCAGCAGTAATAATCCGGCGTATACGCAGTATTTT
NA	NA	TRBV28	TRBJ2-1	CASGGTGSYNEQFF	TGTGCCAGTGGGGGGACTGGCTCCTACAATGAGCAGTTCTTC
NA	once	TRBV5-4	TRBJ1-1	CASSLEWGGTEAFF	TGTGCCAGCAGCTTGGAGTGGGGTGGGACTGAAGCTTTCTTT
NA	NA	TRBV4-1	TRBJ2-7	CASSPRTASSYEQYF	TGCGCCAGCAGCCCGAGGACAGCGAGCTCCTACGAGCAGTACTTC
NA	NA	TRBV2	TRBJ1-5	CASNDNYSNQPQHF	TGTGCCAGCAACGATAACTATAGCAATCAGCCCCAGCATTTT
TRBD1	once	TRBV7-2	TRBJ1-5	CASSIGTGLGNQPQHF	TGTGCCAGCAGCATCGGGACAGGGCTGGGCAATCAGCCCCAGCATTTT
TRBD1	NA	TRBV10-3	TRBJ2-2	CAIRQGARDTGELFF	TGTGCCATCAGACAGGGGGCGCGGGACACCGGGGAGCTGTTTTTT
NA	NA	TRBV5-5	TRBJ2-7	CASSFGRGVYEQYF	TGTGCCAGCAGCTTTGGCAGGGGGGTCTACGAGCAGTACTTC
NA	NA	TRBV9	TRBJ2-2	CASSVVGVGELFF	TGTGCCAGCAGCGTAGTTGGTGTCGGGGAGCTGTTTTTT
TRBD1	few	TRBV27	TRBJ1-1	CASSALLSGGSEAFF	TGTGCCAGCAGTGCCCTACTGTCAGGGGGCTCTGAAGCTTTCTTT
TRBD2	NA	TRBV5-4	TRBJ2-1	CASSSGTSGYNEQFF	TGTGCCAGCAGCTCAGGGACTAGCGGCTACAATGAGCAGTTCTTC
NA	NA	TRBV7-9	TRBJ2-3	CASSVSPTDTQYF	TGTGCCAGCAGCGTGAGCCCCACAGATACGCAGTATTTT
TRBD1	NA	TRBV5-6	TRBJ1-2	CASSRKGQIIFYGYTF	TGTGCCAGCAGCCGAAAGGGACAGATTATATTCTATGGCTACACCTTC
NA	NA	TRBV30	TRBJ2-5	CAWSVQGIVGTQYF	TGTGCCTGGAGTGTACAGGGCATCGTCGGGACCCAGTACTTC
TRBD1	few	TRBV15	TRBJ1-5	CATSRDWDWDRGQPQHF	TGTGCCACCAGCAGAGATTGGGATTGGGACAGGGGTCAGCCCCAGCATTTT
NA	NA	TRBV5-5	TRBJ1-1	CASSIRRDTEAFF	TGTGCCAGCAGCATCCGACGGGACACTGAAGCTTTCTTT
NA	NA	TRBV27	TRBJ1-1	CASSSEQGGSLEAFF	TGTGCCAGCAGTTCAGAACAGGGAGGAAGCCTAGAAGCTTTCTTT
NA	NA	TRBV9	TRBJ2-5	CASSVGPYKGAETQYF	TGTGCCAGCAGCGTCGGGCCCTACAAAGGAGCAGAGACCCAGTACTTC
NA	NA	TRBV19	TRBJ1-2	CAINTGSFYGYTF	TGTGCCATCAACACCGGGAGCTTCTATGGCTACACCTTC
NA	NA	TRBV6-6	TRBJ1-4	CASREEKLFF	TGTGCCAGCAGGGAGGAAAAACTGTTTTTT
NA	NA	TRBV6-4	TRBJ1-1	CASKKEGNMNTEAFF	TGTGCCAGTAAAAAGGAGGGAAACATGAACACTGAAGCTTTCTTT
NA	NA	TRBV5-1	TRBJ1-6	CASSLRQQLKSSYNSPLHF	TGCGCCAGCAGCTTGCGACAGCAACTGAAGAGCTCCTATAATTCACCCCTCCACTTT
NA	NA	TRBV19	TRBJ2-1	CASESFYNEQFF	TGTGCCAGTGAAAGCTTCTACAATGAGCAGTTCTTC